These 28 T cell receptor beta chains came from one sample sequenced in a study of blood T cell repertoires in COVID-19 (dated by TCRdb to 2018 to 2020). The library was obtained by the immunoSEQ multiplex PCR assay. TCRdb limited this immuneACCESS table to in-frame rearrangements with V and J called. A share of clones is missing; checked studies link under half to unresolved V genes, and the rest is unexplained. This sample gives 200,000 or so clones in total; roughly 88% of them show up just once. The ten largest account for roughly 13% of the sample. Source material: peripheral blood. These TCRs come from a human donor in a cohort sampled during active COVID-19.

This chain joins TRBV7-8 and TRBJ1-1, with D possibly TRBD1 on 5 matching bases. The germline V gene has CDR1 SGHVS and CDR2 FQNEAQ. The V end lost 5 bases, the J end lost 4 bases, and 14 bases lay between the germline ends. The CDR3 is 14 residues long. CDR3 sequence (DNA): TGTGCCAGCAGCCCCGACGGGGGTATCACTGAAGCTTTCTTT. Protein product: CASSPDGGITEAFF.

The chain is built from TRBV19 and TRBJ1-5, with D unclear. CDR3 size: 13 residues. The germline V gene encodes CDR1 LNHDA and CDR2 SQIVND (reference sequence). V dropped 3 bases and J dropped 2 bases, with 5 bases sitting between them. CDR3 nucleotide sequence: TGTGCCAGTAGTATTAGTCGCAATCAGCCCCAGCATTTT. Translating it yields CASSISRNQPQHF.

This chain joins TRBV29-1 and TRBJ2-7; 11 nucleotides line up with TRBD2. V trimming: 6 bases; J trimming: 6 bases; junction bases outside the gene matches: 10. This CDR3 is built from 14 residues. The V gene's germline CDR1 is SQVTM and CDR2 ANQGSEA. The CDR3 reads CSVLTSGVVGEQYF. DNA for the CDR3: TGCAGCGTCCTGACTAGCGGGGTGGTCGGCGAGCAGTACTTC.

The chain recombines TRBV5-4 with TRBJ2-7; 7 bases fit TRBD2. Germline V CDR1 and CDR2: SGHNT, YYREEE (reference sequence). J gave up 2 bases and V 0 bases, and 5 bases lay outside the gene matches. The CDR3 runs 15 residues. The CDR3 spells CASSLERGWAYEQYF. The CDR3 DNA follows: TGTGCCAGCAGCTTGGAGCGGGGATGGGCCTACGAGCAGTACTTC.

This clone was recorded once. The chain joins TRBV28 to TRBJ2-7; 7 bases are a match to TRBD2. Per germline, CDR1 MDHEN and CDR2 SYDVKM. V dropped 6 bases and J dropped 3; count of bases not matched to a gene: 14. The CDR3 is 16 amino acids. CDR3 residues: CASSTPAGVGGYEQYF. The CDR3 region has the DNA TGTGCCAGCAGCACCCCCGCGGGGGTCGGGGGCTACGAGCAGTACTTC.

The V and J genes are TRBV7-2 and TRBJ1-2; possible D gene TRBD1, 5 bases. Germline V CDR1 and CDR2: SGHTA, FQGNSA. Trimming took 1 base from V and 8 from J, leaving 11 bases between them. This CDR3 has 13 residues. The CDR3 protein is CASSLGRVSGYTF. CDR3 DNA sequence: TGTGCCAGCAGCTTAGGCAGGGTAAGCGGCTACACCTTC.

V is TRBV5-6 and J is TRBJ2-4, with D possibly matching TRBD2 (6 bases). The germline gives CDR1 SGHDT, CDR2 YYEEEE. This CDR3 spans 16 amino acids. V dropped 0 bases and J dropped 9 bases, with 19 bases sitting between them. The CDR3 coding sequence is TGTGCCAGCAGCTTGGGAGGCGGGACCTGGAGGTTCATTCAGTACTTC. Amino acids: CASSLGGGTWRFIQYF.

This chain uses TRBV15 with TRBJ2-2; TRBD2 matches at 13 bases. The germline V gene encodes CDR1 LNHNV and CDR2 YYDKDF (reference sequence). The CDR3 runs to 17 residues. After removal of 7 bases from V and 7 bases from J, the junction contained 12 bases not matched to a gene. The CDR3 nucleotides are TGTGCCACCACAAATGTAGGGACTAGCGGGATTGGCGGGGAGCTGTTTTTT. Residues: CATTNVGTSGIGGELFF.

The chain recombines TRBV7-2 with TRBJ2-5, with a weak D call TRBD2 (6 bases). Trimming took 5 bases from V and 2 from J, leaving 18 bases between them. Germline V gene lookup returns CDR1 SGHTA and CDR2 FQGNSA. CDR3 size: 16 residues. CDR3 in DNA: TGTGCCAGCAGCGGAGTCGGCCTAGCGCGACAAGAGACCCAGTACTTC. Protein product: CASSGVGLARQETQYF.

V gene TRBV5-1 combines with J gene TRBJ2-3; 13 bases fit TRBD2. Per the germline V gene, CDR1 is SGHRS and CDR2 is YFSETQ. The CDR3 is 18 residues long. The trim removed 3 bases at V and 1 base at J, leaving 8 bases unmatched. In nucleotides, the CDR3 is TGCGCCAGCAGCTCCCGGACTAGCGGGAGCTCTGGCACAGATACGCAGTATTTT. It specifies CASSSRTSGSSGTDTQYF.

This chain links TRBV11-2 with TRBJ2-2, with 9 bases that match TRBD1. V shed 6 bases and J 5 bases; nucleotides not matched to a gene: 13. This CDR3 is 17 amino acids long. Germline loops: CDR1 SGHAT, CDR2 FQNNGV. As DNA, the CDR3 is TGTGCCAGCAGTCCCAGGTCGGGGACAGGGAGGACCGGGGAGCTGTTTTTT. This translates into CASSPRSGTGRTGELFF.

The sample holds a few counts of this clone. The chain carries TRBV7-9 and TRBJ1-2, with 10 bases lining up with TRBD1. The CDR3 runs 14 residues. Germline V CDR1 and CDR2: SEHNR, FQNEAQ (reference sequence). The ends lost 5 bases at V and 8 bases at J; junction bases unmatched: 8. The CDR3 here is CASSLGQGLGGYTF. Here the CDR3 DNA reads TGTGCCAGCAGCCTGGGACAGGGGTTGGGAGGCTACACCTTC.

The chain carries TRBV2 and TRBJ2-5, with 12 bases aligning to TRBD1. CDR3 length: 15 residues. CDR1 and CDR2 from the germline V gene are SNHLY and FYNNEI. V lost 5 bases and J lost 5; bases outside the gene matches: 6. The CDR3 coding sequence is TGTGCCAGCAGTCCTGGGACAGGGGGCATCGAGACCCAGTACTTC. As protein: CASSPGTGGIETQYF.

This chain links TRBV4-1 with TRBJ2-3, with D unresolved. V lost 2 bases and J lost 0, with 12 bases in between. CDR3 length: 16 residues. CDR1 MGHRA and CDR2 YSYEKL come from the germline V gene. This CDR3 reads CASSQIRATSTDTQYF. The CDR3 region has the DNA TGCGCCAGCAGCCAAATACGAGCGACTAGCACAGATACGCAGTATTTT.

The chain has TRBV7-9 and TRBJ1-3, with a possible D match to TRBD1 (6 bases). The CDR3 is 15 amino acids. CDR1 is SEHNR and CDR2 is FQNEAQ in the germline V gene (reference sequence). Trimming took off 8 bases at V and 4 bases at J, with 18 bases between the two ends. The CDR3 DNA reads TGTGCCAGCGGAAACACGGGACAAACAGGAAACACCATATATTTT. As protein: CASGNTGQTGNTIYF.

The chain combines TRBV19 with TRBJ2-5; TRBD2 is a possible D gene (6 bases). In germline, CDR1 is LNHDA, CDR2 SQIVND (reference sequence). The V end lost 5 bases, the J end lost 4 bases, and 17 bases lay between the germline ends. The CDR3 has 15 amino acids. CDR3 protein: CASSLPGVGGETQYF. The CDR3 nucleotides read TGTGCCAGTAGTTTGCCGGGAGTTGGGGGAGAGACCCAGTACTTC.

The chain couples TRBV7-2 to TRBJ2-3, with TRBD2 matching over 11 bases. The germline V gene has CDR1 SGHTA and CDR2 FQGNSA. This CDR3 contains 15 residues. After removal of 6 bases from V and 0 bases from J, the junction contained 2 bases not matched to a gene. The CDR3 DNA follows: TGTGCCAGCAGATGGACTAGCGGGAGCACAGATACGCAGTATTTT. Translating gives CASRWTSGSTDTQYF. The whole variable domain, filled in from reference TRBV7-2 and TRBJ2-3, reads GAGVSQSPSNKVTEKGKDVELRCDPISGHTALYWYRQSLGQGLEFLIYFQGNSAPDKSGLPSDRFSAERTGGSVSTLTIQRTQQEDSAVYLCASRWTSGSTDTQYFGPGTRLTVL.

CDR3 in DNA: TGTGCCAGCAGTTACACTAGCGGGAGAACAGATACGCAGTATTTT. It codes for CASSYTSGRTDTQYF. The chain combines TRBV6-5 with TRBJ2-3; 11 bases agree with TRBD2. CDR1 and CDR2 from the germline V gene are MNHEY and SVGAGI. The CDR3 runs to 15 residues. V lost 2 bases to trimming and J lost 3 bases; unmatched junction nucleotides: 1.

This clone was seen just once. The rearrangement uses TRBV19 and TRBJ2-6, with no clear D. Looked up from germline, CDR1 is LNHDA and CDR2 is SQIVND (reference sequence). Trimming stripped 4 bases from V and 1 base from J, with 8 bases between. The CDR3 is made up of 15 amino acids. CDR3 protein: CASSTRASGANVLTF. Here the CDR3 DNA reads TGTGCCAGTAGTACACGCGCGTCTGGGGCCAACGTCCTGACTTTC.

The chain combines TRBV29-1 with TRBJ2-1; 8 positions match TRBD2. V lost 2 bases and J lost 3; bases outside the gene matches: 3. Germline CDR1 reads SQVTM; CDR2 reads ANQGSEA. The length of the CDR3 is 14 residues. CDR3 region: CSVELLAVYNEQFF. CDR3 DNA: TGCAGCGTTGAACTACTAGCGGTCTACAATGAGCAGTTCTTC.

The chain carries TRBV6-2 or TRBV6-3 and TRBJ2-7; 9 bases match TRBD2. The J segment lost 2 bases and the V segment lost 5 bases, leaving 4 bases of the junction unmatched. This CDR3 has 14 amino acids. Germline CDR1 and CDR2: MNHEY and SVGEGT. The CDR3 nucleotides are TGTGCCAGCAGTCCCCGGACTAGCGCCTACGAGCAGTACTTC. It translates to CASSPRTSAYEQYF.

The sample holds one count of this clone. V is TRBV9 and J is TRBJ2-1; TRBD2 agrees at 11 bases. The J segment lost 10 bases and the V segment lost 3 bases, leaving 6 bases of the junction unmatched. Per the germline V gene, CDR1 is SGDLS and CDR2 is YYNGEE. The CDR3 contains 14 residues. The CDR3 region is CASSELAGVREQFF. CDR3 nucleotide sequence: TGTGCCAGCAGCGAACTAGCGGGAGTCCGAGAGCAGTTCTTC.

V gene TRBV19 combines with J gene TRBJ1-2; 7 positions agree with TRBD1. V shed 5 bases, J shed 5 bases, and the junction held 5 bases outside the gene matches. Germline V gene sequence: CDR1 LNHDA, CDR2 SQIVND (reference sequence). This CDR3 has 13 residues. Here the CDR3 reads CASSWDSFYGYTF. In nucleotides, the CDR3 is TGTGCCAGTAGTTGGGACAGTTTTTATGGCTACACCTTC.

The CDR3 bases are TGTGCCAGCAGCCCTGGGGACAGTCCCTACGAGCAGTACTTC. Protein sequence: CASSPGDSPYEQYF. V is TRBV7-9 and J is TRBJ2-7; TRBD1 agrees at 7 bases. V lost 5 bases, J lost 2 bases, and 6 bases stayed unmatched. CDR3 length equals 14 residues. In germline, CDR1 is SEHNR, CDR2 FQNEAQ (reference sequence).

This chain uses TRBV28 with TRBJ2-7; weak D call: TRBD1 (5 bases). Germline loops: CDR1 MDHEN, CDR2 SYDVKM. Trimming removed 2 bases at V and 3 bases at J, with 11 bases between. The CDR3 has 14 residues. CDR3 in DNA: TGTGCCAGCAGTTTACCAGGGTCTCTCTACGAGCAGTACTTC. Translation: CASSLPGSLYEQYF.

In this sample, this clone turned up a few times. The chain links TRBV5-6 to TRBJ1-6, with TRBD1 as a possible D gene (6 bases). The CDR3 runs 15 residues. Germline V gene data show CDR1 as SGHDT and CDR2 as YYEEEE. The germline V and J ends were trimmed by 0 bases and 10 bases, with 14 bases remaining between them. CDR3 protein: CASSLVGATGSPLHF. Here the CDR3 DNA reads TGTGCCAGCAGCTTGGTGGGGGCAACGGGCTCACCCCTCCACTTT.

The rearrangement joins TRBV7-8 to TRBJ2-3; 8 bases line up with TRBD2. Germline lookup yields CDR1 SGHVS and CDR2 FQNEAQ. The CDR3 length is 15 residues. The V gene end was trimmed by 0 bases and the J gene end by 5 bases; junction bases not matched to a gene: 4. The CDR3 sequence is CASSLAGLAGDTQYF. CDR3 bases: TGTGCCAGCAGCTTAGCGGGGCTAGCGGGAGATACGCAGTATTTT. Together with reference TRBV7-8 and TRBJ2-3, the CDR3 gives the full variable domain: GAGVSQSPRYKVAKRGQDVALRCDPISGHVSLFWYQQALGQGPEFLTYFQNEAQLDKSGLPSDRFFAERPEGSVSTLKIQRTQQEDSAVYLCASSLAGLAGDTQYFGPGTRLTVL.

The V call is TRBV6-5, the J call TRBJ2-1; TRBD2 matches at 7 bases. Per germline, CDR1 MNHEY and CDR2 SVGAGI. This CDR3 is 14 amino acids long. Trimming removed 6 bases from V and 8 bases from J; junction bases left unmatched: 10. The CDR3: CASSPAAGEHEQFF. CDR3 coding DNA: TGTGCCAGCAGCCCCGCGGCGGGAGAACATGAGCAGTTCTTC.